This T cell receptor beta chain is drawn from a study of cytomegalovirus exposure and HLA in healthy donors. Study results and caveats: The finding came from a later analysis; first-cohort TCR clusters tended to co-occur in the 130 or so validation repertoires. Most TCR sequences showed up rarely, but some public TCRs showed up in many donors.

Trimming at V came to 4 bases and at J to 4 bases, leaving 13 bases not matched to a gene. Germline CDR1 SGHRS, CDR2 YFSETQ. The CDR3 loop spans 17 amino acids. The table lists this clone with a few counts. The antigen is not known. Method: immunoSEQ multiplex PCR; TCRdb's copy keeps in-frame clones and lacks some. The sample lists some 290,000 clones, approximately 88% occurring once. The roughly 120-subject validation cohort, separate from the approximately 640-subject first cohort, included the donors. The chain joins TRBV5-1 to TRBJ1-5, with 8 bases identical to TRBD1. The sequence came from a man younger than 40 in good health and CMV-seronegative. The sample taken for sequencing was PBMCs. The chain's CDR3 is CASSRGTTGDENQPQHF. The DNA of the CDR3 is TGCGCCAGCAGCCGAGGAACGACAGGGGACGAGAATCAGCCCCAGCATTTT.